This T cell receptor (beta chain) originates from a study of chemoradiotherapy in HPV16-positive cancers. Overall study: A couple of HPV16-positive patients' cells yielded candidate HPV-specific clones and common motifs. The study, taken as a whole, reports: HPV-responsive T-cell expansion during chemoradiotherapy was linked to improved recurrence-free survival in HPV16-positive patients. During treatment, candidate HPV-specific clones and E7-related motifs expanded in tumor.

This CDR3 region has 18 residues. CDR1 and CDR2 from the germline V gene are LNHNV and YYDKDF (reference sequence). V was cut by 0 bases and J by 5 bases, with 21 bases left in between. Sequencing was performed with immunoSEQ multiplex PCR; in TCRdb, only in-frame clones are kept and a portion is missing. The sample contains about 23,000 clones, about 90% of which appear only once. Samples were taken several times over chemoradiotherapy. For this clone: As yet, its antigen is unknown.

This chain connects TRBV15 to TRBJ2-3; D is possibly TRBD1 (5 bases). The clonotype originates from a human donor with HPV-associated anogenital cancer. The specimen comprised blood, sampled from a patient who underwent chemoradiotherapy. CDR3 protein: CATSRDRTWLDSIDTQYF. The CDR3 DNA reads as TGTGCCACCAGCAGAGATCGAACTTGGCTAGACAGTATAGATACGCAGTATTTT.